One and the same sample provided the 25 T cell receptor beta chains below, sequenced in a study of CD8 T cells in Susac syndrome. The RNA input was about 0.5 to 1 ug, and it was reverse transcribed with random hexamers. One entry per CDR3 protein, called by TCRdb with MiXCR from the immunoSEQ multiplex PCR reads. The sample shows approximately 220,000 distinct CDR3 sequences, 85% to 95% of them seen only once. The sample was CD4+ T cells from PBMCs. These receptors came from a human donor with multiple sclerosis.

This rearrangement joins TRBV20-1 to TRBJ1-1, with 8 nucleotides matching TRBD1. The CDR3 is 16 residues long. The trim removed 5 bases at V and 3 bases at J, leaving 14 bases unmatched. CDR1 DFQATT and CDR2 SNEGSKA come from the germline V gene (reference sequence). CDR3 amino acids: CSAPILVDRVDTEAFF. CDR3 nucleotides: TGCAGTGCTCCGATACTGGTGGACAGGGTGGACACTGAAGCTTTCTTT.

The chain carries TRBV7-9 and TRBJ2-1; no clear D gene. The CDR3 covers 15 residues. The V gene lost 4 bases and the J gene lost 4 bases, with 14 bases spanning the gap. Germline CDR1 is SEHNR and CDR2 is FQNEAQ (reference sequence). CDR3 in DNA: TGTGCCAGCAGCTCCTTCGTTCAGCAATACAATGAGCAGTTCTTC. Residues: CASSSFVQQYNEQFF.

The chain joins TRBV12-3 or TRBV12-4 to TRBJ2-6, with D maybe TRBD1 (6 bases). CDR3 size: 13 residues. V gave up 2 bases and J gave up 8 bases, with 7 bases separating them. CDR3 in DNA: TGTGCCAGCAGTTTACAGGGGACCAACGTCCTGACTTTC. This sequence encodes CASSLQGTNVLTF.

V gene TRBV6-1 combines with J gene TRBJ1-1; D might be TRBD1 (5 bases). The V end was cut by 0 bases, the J end by 8 bases, with 13 bases between. CDR3 length equals 14 residues. Germline CDR1 reads MNHNS; CDR2 reads SASEGT. CDR3 in DNA: TGTGCCAGCAGTGAAGCCGTCGGGGCCGGGGAAGCTTTCTTT. The encoded protein is CASSEAVGAGEAFF.

The rearrangement uses TRBV30 and TRBJ2-3; D call uncertain. The CDR3 extends over 12 amino acids. Germline CDR1 GTSNPN, CDR2 SVGIG (reference sequence). Trimming shortened V by 1 base and J by 3 bases, and 5 bases separated the two germline ends. The CDR3 region is CAWSGATDTQYF. CDR3 in DNA: TGTGCCTGGAGTGGGGCTACAGATACGCAGTATTTT.

This clonotype was recorded once. The rearrangement links TRBV3-1 to TRBJ1-2; maybe TRBD1 (6 bases). There are 13 residues in the CDR3. CDR1 and CDR2 (germline): LGHDT, YNNKEL (reference sequence). The V end lost 2 bases, the J end lost 8 bases, and 12 bases lay between the germline ends. CDR3: CASSQQGREGYTF. The CDR3, as DNA: TGTGCCAGCAGCCAACAGGGGCGGGAAGGCTACACCTTC.

The rearrangement uses TRBV30 and TRBJ1-5, with 9 bases that match TRBD1. V trimming: 4 bases; J trimming: 4 bases; junction bases outside the gene matches: 5. This CDR3 comprises 14 residues. The germline V gene has CDR1 GTSNPN and CDR2 SVGIG (reference sequence). The CDR3 nucleotides are TGTGCCTGGACTCGCGGGACAGGGAATCAGCCCCAGCATTTT. This sequence encodes CAWTRGTGNQPQHF.

The chain couples TRBV4-2 to TRBJ2-1; 8 nucleotides line up with TRBD2. The CDR3 length is 17 residues. Germline CDR1 is LGHNA and CDR2 is YNFKEQ. The V segment lost 0 bases and the J segment 0 bases; nucleotides outside the gene matches: 4. CDR3 sequence: CASSQESAGGSYNEQFF. CDR3 in DNA: TGTGCCAGCAGCCAAGAGAGTGCGGGGGGCTCCTACAATGAGCAGTTCTTC.

The chain has TRBV20-1 and TRBJ2-1; D not resolved. Trimming took 4 bases from V and 4 from J, leaving 8 bases between them. There are 12 residues in the CDR3. Per the germline V gene, CDR1 is DFQATT and CDR2 is SNEGSKA (reference sequence). The CDR3 loop is CSAIDGYNEQFF. The CDR3 DNA reads TGCAGTGCTATAGACGGTTACAATGAGCAGTTCTTC.

This clonotype was seen only once. V gene TRBV7-9 combines with J gene TRBJ2-3, with TRBD2 matching over 10 bases. The germline CDR1 and CDR2 sequences are SEHNR and FQNEAQ (reference sequence). V lost 2 bases, J lost 0 bases, and 5 bases stayed unmatched. The length of the CDR3 is 17 residues. The DNA for the CDR3 is TGTGCCAGCAGCTTACTAGCGGGGGAACCGAGCACAGATACGCAGTATTTT. Protein sequence: CASSLLAGEPSTDTQYF.

The rearrangement links TRBV2 to TRBJ2-6, with 8 bases matching TRBD1. Unmatched junction bases numbered 3, after V lost 5 bases and J lost 3 bases. CDR1 and CDR2 (germline): SNHLY, FYNNEI. This CDR3 comprises 15 residues. CDR3 residues: CASSQGANGANVLTF. The CDR3 DNA is TGTGCCAGCAGTCAGGGGGCAAATGGGGCCAACGTCCTGACTTTC.

V usage is TRBV7-2 and J usage is TRBJ1-1; no reliable D call. The CDR3 has 14 amino acids. Trimming took 0 bases from V and 0 from J, leaving 5 bases between them. Germline loops: CDR1 SGHTA, CDR2 FQGNSA. CDR3 in amino acids: CASSLAGLNTEAFF. As DNA, the CDR3 is TGTGCCAGCAGCTTAGCAGGGTTGAACACTGAAGCTTTCTTT.

V usage is TRBV10-3 and J usage is TRBJ2-7; no clear D. Trimming took 0 bases from V and 3 from J, leaving 6 bases between them. This CDR3 region has 13 residues. From germline, CDR1 is ENHRY and CDR2 SYGVKD. The CDR3 reads CAISESPDYEQYF. The CDR3 DNA reads TGTGCCATCAGTGAGTCTCCTGACTACGAGCAGTACTTC.

The V gene is TRBV29-1, the J gene TRBJ2-1; D is perhaps TRBD2 (7 bases). Germline lookup yields CDR1 SQVTM and CDR2 ANQGSEA. V lost 3 bases and J lost 7, with 16 bases in between. This CDR3 comprises 14 residues. CDR3 DNA: TGCAGCGTTGAGCCGACCGGGGGGCCTAATGAGCAGTTCTTC. It specifies CSVEPTGGPNEQFF.

The rearrangement links TRBV7-2 to TRBJ1-5; 8 positions match TRBD1. The germline gives CDR1 SGHTA, CDR2 FQGNSA. The CDR3 contains 15 residues. J was trimmed by 5 bases and V by 8 bases; bases with no gene match: 11. The CDR3 loop is CASDWGRGRDQPQHF. As DNA, the CDR3 is TGTGCCAGCGACTGGGGCAGGGGGCGCGATCAGCCCCAGCATTTT. Using reference TRBV7-2 and TRBJ1-5 for the parts outside the CDR3, the full variable domain is GAGVSQSPSNKVTEKGKDVELRCDPISGHTALYWYRQSLGQGLEFLIYFQGNSAPDKSGLPSDRFSAERTGGSVSTLTIQRTQQEDSAVYLCASDWGRGRDQPQHFGDGTRLSIL.

The chain recombines TRBV7-9 with TRBJ2-1, with 7 bases fitting TRBD2. V dropped 6 bases and J dropped 9; count of bases not matched to a gene: 11. The germline V gene has CDR1 SEHNR and CDR2 FQNEAQ (reference sequence). This CDR3 has 14 amino acids. This CDR3 is CASSMGGGHSEQFF. Here the CDR3 DNA reads TGTGCCAGCAGTATGGGCGGGGGTCATAGTGAGCAGTTCTTC.

CDR3 sequence: CAISQGTSYEQYF. As DNA, the CDR3 is TGTGCCATCAGTCAGGGGACTTCCTACGAGCAGTACTTC. The genes are TRBV10-3 and TRBJ2-7; D tentatively fits TRBD1 or TRBD2 (6 bases each). CDR3 length equals 13 residues. Looked up from germline, CDR1 is ENHRY and CDR2 is SYGVKD. With 5 bases removed from V and 1 base from J, the gap between germline ends came to 9 bases.

The chain carries TRBV18 and TRBJ1-1; D remains unclear. The germline V and J ends were trimmed by 2 bases and 3 bases, with 7 bases remaining between them. The CDR3 contains 13 residues. CDR1 is KGHSH and CDR2 is LQKENI in the germline V gene. This CDR3 reads CASSPMRDTEAFF. CDR3 in DNA: TGTGCCAGCTCACCAATGAGGGACACTGAAGCTTTCTTT.

CDR3 DNA sequence: TGTGCCAGCAGCCGAGGCCCGGGACTAGAATTTTCAGATACGCAGTATTTT. This gives the protein CASSRGPGLEFSDTQYF. The rearrangement joins TRBV13 to TRBJ2-3; the match to TRBD2 covers 8 bases. Germline V gives CDR1 PRHDT, CDR2 FYEKMQ (reference sequence). The ends lost 5 bases at V and 4 bases at J; junction bases unmatched: 14. This CDR3 spans 17 amino acids. Filled out from reference TRBV13 and TRBJ2-3, the complete variable domain reads AAGVIQSPRHLIKEKRETATLKCYPIPRHDTVYWYQQGPGQDPQFLISFYEKMQSDKGSIPDRFSAQQFSDYHSELNMSSLELGDSALYFCASSRGPGLEFSDTQYFGPGTRLTVL.

The chain uses TRBV7-9 and TRBJ2-1; 9 bases agree with TRBD2. This CDR3 is 14 amino acids long. With V trimmed by 3 bases and J by 9 bases, 6 bases remained unmatched. Looked up from germline, CDR1 is SEHNR and CDR2 is FQNEAQ (reference sequence). CDR3 sequence: CASSFRGGAFEQFF. The CDR3 coding sequence is TGTGCCAGCAGCTTCCGCGGGGGGGCATTTGAGCAGTTCTTC.

The rearrangement uses TRBV4-1 and TRBJ2-7; 10 bases align to TRBD1. Germline V lookup: CDR1 MGHRA, CDR2 YSYEKL. Trimming removed 2 bases from V and 2 bases from J; junction bases left unmatched: 3. This CDR3 has 15 amino acids. CDR3 DNA sequence: TGCGCCAGCAGCCAACCGGGACAGGGGCCCTACGAGCAGTACTTC. It yields the protein CASSQPGQGPYEQYF.

The CDR3 nucleotides are TGTGCCAGCAGTTTTGGACAGGAGTTAGTTGGCTACACCTTC. As protein: CASSFGQELVGYTF. The V and J genes are TRBV2 and TRBJ1-2, with 7 bases identical to TRBD1. V gave up 5 bases and J gave up 7 bases; unmatched junction bases: 10. The V gene's germline CDR1 is SNHLY and CDR2 FYNNEI. CDR3 length: 14 amino acids. Filled out from reference TRBV2 and TRBJ1-2, the complete variable domain reads EPEVTQTPSHQVTQMGQEVILRCVPISNHLYFYWYRQILGQKVEFLVSFYNNEISEKSEIFDDQFSVERPDGSNFTLKIRSTKLEDSAMYFCASSFGQELVGYTFGSGTRLTVV.

The chain has TRBV7-9 and TRBJ1-5; 7 nucleotides line up with TRBD1. V lost 7 bases to trimming and J lost 6 bases; unmatched junction nucleotides: 9. The CDR3 covers 14 residues. Germline V gene lookup returns CDR1 SEHNR and CDR2 FQNEAQ (reference sequence). The CDR3 coding sequence is TGTGCCAGCAACCGGGACAGTTCAAGTCAGCCCCAGCATTTT. It yields the protein CASNRDSSSQPQHF.

This clonotype was recorded only once. V gene TRBV12-3 or TRBV12-4 combines with J gene TRBJ2-3; 7 bases map to TRBD1. The CDR3 spans 16 residues. Unmatched junction bases numbered 10, after V lost 6 bases and J lost 1 base. The CDR3 bases are TGTGCCAGCAGCGAGCTACAGGGGATCGGCACAGATACGCAGTATTTT. Translating gives CASSELQGIGTDTQYF.

The chain has TRBV2 and TRBJ1-2; 10 bases fit TRBD1. V shed 8 bases, J shed 7 bases, and the junction held 10 bases outside the gene matches. CDR3 length: 14 amino acids. Germline CDR1 and CDR2: SNHLY and FYNNEI. CDR3 in amino acids: CASRPGTGVGGYTF. Written as DNA, the CDR3 is TGTGCCAGCCGCCCCGGGACAGGGGTCGGTGGCTACACCTTC.